One sample yielded the 29 T cell receptor beta chains listed below, sequenced in a study of T-cell memory formation after mild COVID-19. TCRdb analysed the 5' RACE reads with MiXCR anew, one entry per CDR3 protein. Counted here are 120,000 to 150,000 distinct CDR3 sequences, around 15% occurring once; the ten biggest clones make up 28%. The source material was PBMCs or a T cell subset sorted from them (not recorded which). Every receptor here comes from an adult woman who had mild COVID-19 (a few samples of this study predate the infection). Cell type and time point are not known.

This chain uses TRBV3-1 with TRBJ2-1, with D possibly matching TRBD2 (7 bases). Deletions cut 4 bases from V and 4 bases from J, with 14 bases between. The CDR3 extends over 15 amino acids. The germline V gene encodes CDR1 LGHDT and CDR2 YNNKEL (reference sequence). The CDR3 reads CASSPGGEVYNEQFF. DNA for the CDR3: TGTGCCAGCAGCCCGGGGGGCGAAGTGTACAATGAGCAGTTCTTC.

This clonotype showed up many times. V usage is TRBV5-5 and J usage is TRBJ2-1; possibly TRBD1 or TRBD2 for D (5 bases each). CDR1 and CDR2 (germline): SGHKS, YYEKEE (reference sequence). This CDR3 has 16 residues. V lost 3 bases, J lost 3 bases, and 16 bases lay in between. Here the CDR3 reads CASSSSGTLYYNEQFF. The CDR3 nucleotides read TGTGCCAGCAGCTCTTCCGGGACGTTGTACTACAATGAGCAGTTCTTC. Looking up the rest from reference TRBV5-5 and TRBJ2-1 gives the full variable domain: DAGVTQSPTHLIKTRGQQVTLRCSPISGHKSVSWYQQVLGQGPQFIFQYYEKEERGRGNFPDRFSARQFPNYSSELNVNALLLGDSALYLCASSSSGTLYYNEQFFGPGTRLTVL.

This clonotype was seen a few times. The V call is TRBV5-1, the J call TRBJ1-6; weak D call: TRBD1 (5 bases). Germline CDR1 and CDR2: SGHRS and YFSETQ. The V end was cut by 2 bases, the J end by 8 bases, with 17 bases between. CDR3 length: 16 amino acids. The CDR3 loop reads CASSFRWEGRDSPLHF. CDR3 DNA: TGCGCCAGCAGCTTCCGTTGGGAGGGGAGGGATTCACCCCTCCACTTT.

J is TRBJ2-7 and V is TRBV2, with unresolved D. The CDR3 runs to 12 residues. V lost 7 bases to trimming and J lost 2 bases, with 9 bases between them. Germline CDR1 and CDR2: SNHLY and FYNNEI. The CDR3, as DNA: TGTGCCAGCAAAGACGGCACCTACGAGCAGTACTTC. It translates to CASKDGTYEQYF.

The chain employs TRBV19 and TRBJ1-6, with TRBD1 as a possible D gene (6 bases). Trimming pared 10 bases from V and 13 bases from J, leaving 20 bases between. The CDR3 length is 13 residues. Looked up from germline, CDR1 is LNHDA and CDR2 is SQIVND (reference sequence). CDR3 protein: CATASGGGRPLHF. CDR3 sequence (DNA): TGTGCCACCGCCAGTGGGGGGGGCCGTCCCCTCCACTTT.

The chain employs TRBV5-1 and TRBJ1-2; 7 bases are shared with TRBD1. The germline gives CDR1 SGHRS, CDR2 YFSETQ. The junction had 6 bases not matched to a gene; V was cut back by 4 bases and J by 6 bases. There are 13 residues in the CDR3. The CDR3 DNA sequence: TGCGCCAGCAGCCTACAGGGGACGGATGGCTACACCTTC. As protein: CASSLQGTDGYTF.

V and J are TRBV6-5 and TRBJ2-3, with 8 positions matching TRBD1. With 6 bases clipped from V and 4 bases from J, the junction kept 15 bases outside the gene matches. CDR1 and CDR2 (germline): MNHEY, SVGAGI. The CDR3 consists of 17 residues. CDR3: CASSPPTGAFGPDTQYF. Here the CDR3 DNA reads TGTGCCAGCAGCCCCCCGACAGGGGCTTTCGGCCCAGATACGCAGTATTTT.

The chain joins TRBV24-1 to TRBJ2-5; D is undetermined. CDR1 and CDR2 (germline): KGHDR, SFDVKD. V dropped 0 bases and J dropped 1 base, with 11 bases sitting between them. The CDR3 loop spans 16 amino acids. The DNA for the CDR3 is TGTGCCACCAGTGATTTGCGAAACTCTCGCCAAGAGACCCAGTACTTC. Protein product: CATSDLRNSRQETQYF.

This clonotype appeared many times. The V gene is TRBV27, the J gene TRBJ2-7, with 9 bases fitting TRBD1. This CDR3 is 12 amino acids long. Germline CDR1 and CDR2: MNHEY and SMNVEV (reference sequence). DNA for the CDR3: TGTGCTACCGGGACAGGGTATGGCGAGCAGTACTTC. This encodes CATGTGYGEQYF.

The chain joins TRBV6-5 to TRBJ2-3; D is undetermined. The ends were cut back, 4 bases at V and 2 bases at J, with 7 bases in the middle. Germline CDR1 is MNHEY and CDR2 is SVGAGI. The CDR3 runs to 13 residues. CDR3 sequence: CASSSTYTDTQYF. For the CDR3, the DNA is TGTGCCAGCAGTTCCACATACACAGATACGCAGTATTTT.

V gene TRBV7-9 combines with J gene TRBJ2-7; possibly TRBD1 for D (6 bases). V lost 7 bases and J 2 bases, leaving 18 bases between the germline ends. CDR3 length equals 15 residues. The germline gives CDR1 SEHNR, CDR2 FQNEAQ (reference sequence). This CDR3 is CASIPRDRPTYEQYF. CDR3 nucleotide sequence: TGTGCCAGCATCCCACGAGACAGGCCAACCTACGAGCAGTACTTC.

The chain joins TRBV13 to TRBJ1-3; TRBD1 might be the D (5 bases). The V end was cut by 4 bases, the J end by 4 bases, with 14 bases between. CDR3 length: 15 amino acids. CDR1 and CDR2 from the germline V gene are PRHDT and FYEKMQ (reference sequence). DNA of the CDR3: TGTGCCAGCAGCTCGGGGATGGGGCTAGGAAACACCATATATTTT. This sequence encodes CASSSGMGLGNTIYF.

The rearrangement uses TRBV30 and TRBJ1-5; D call uncertain. CDR3 size: 11 residues. Trimming took 5 bases from V and 4 from J, leaving 6 bases between them. Germline V CDR1 and CDR2: GTSNPN, SVGIG (reference sequence). As DNA, the CDR3 is TGTGCCTGGGGGGAAAATCAGCCCCAGCATTTT. Its protein product is CAWGENQPQHF.

This clonotype was picked up a small number of times. The genes are TRBV10-3 and TRBJ2-6, with D unresolved. CDR1 and CDR2 from the germline V gene are ENHRY and SYGVKD. The V and J ends lost 4 bases and 0 bases respectively, with 13 bases between them. This CDR3 has 17 residues. CDR3 sequence: CAISVGLESSGANVLTF. In DNA, the CDR3 is TGTGCCATCAGTGTAGGGCTGGAGAGCTCTGGGGCCAACGTCCTGACTTTC.

The DNA of the CDR3 is TGTGCCAGCAGCTTGAAACAGGGGTACTATGGCTACACCTTC. Amino acids: CASSLKQGYYGYTF. The chain recombines TRBV5-6 with TRBJ1-2; 7 bases agree with TRBD1. The junction had 3 bases not matched to a gene; V was cut back by 1 base and J by 3 bases. Germline-derived CDR1 and CDR2 are SGHDT and YYEEEE. CDR3 length: 14 residues.

The gene calls are TRBV7-9 and TRBJ1-2; no clear D. The germline V gene encodes CDR1 SEHNR and CDR2 FQNEAQ (reference sequence). The V gene lost 3 bases and the J gene lost 6 bases, with 23 bases spanning the gap. The CDR3 contains 17 residues. The CDR3 region has the DNA TGTGCCAGCAGCTTCGGTCGAGAGACTAGCCGTAGGGATGGCTACACCTTC. Residues: CASSFGRETSRRDGYTF.

The rearrangement joins TRBV15 to TRBJ1-3; D ambiguous. The ends were cut back, 3 bases at V and 0 bases at J, with 9 bases in the middle. The CDR3 is made up of 15 amino acids. Germline CDR1 is LNHNV and CDR2 is YYDKDF (reference sequence). CDR3 loop: CATSRRAGSGNTIYF. The DNA of the CDR3 is TGTGCCACCAGCAGGAGAGCCGGCTCTGGAAACACCATATATTTT.

This clonotype was detected only a few times. V gene TRBV4-1 combines with J gene TRBJ2-3, with 12 bases lining up with TRBD2. Per the germline V gene, CDR1 is MGHRA and CDR2 is YSYEKL. The CDR3 consists of 16 residues. Trimming at V came to 4 bases and at J to 10 bases, leaving 12 bases not matched to a gene. The CDR3 loop reads CASSRPTSGGGRAQYF. CDR3 DNA: TGCGCCAGCAGCCGCCCGACTAGCGGGGGAGGACGAGCGCAGTATTTT.

J is TRBJ2-7 and V is TRBV14; the D is unclear. Trimming cost V 3 bases and J 0 bases, with 3 bases left between them. Germline assignment: CDR1 SGHDN and CDR2 FVKESK. CDR3 length: 12 residues. The CDR3 here is CASSHSSYEQYV. CDR3 DNA: TGTGCCAGCAGCCATAGCTCCTACGAGCAGTACGTC.

This clonotype was counted a few times. The gene calls are TRBV12-3 or TRBV12-4 and TRBJ1-1, with TRBD1 as a possible D gene (5 bases). The germline V and J ends were trimmed by 5 bases and 0 bases, with 13 bases remaining between them. The length of the CDR3 is 15 residues. The CDR3 spells CASSDPGRVNTEAFF. CDR3 nucleotides: TGTGCCAGCAGTGATCCGGGACGGGTGAACACTGAAGCTTTCTTT.

This chain connects TRBV9 to TRBJ1-2; 8 bases are shared with TRBD1. From germline, CDR1 is SGDLS and CDR2 YYNGEE. The length of the CDR3 is 15 residues. With V trimmed by 0 bases and J by 8 bases, 9 bases remained unmatched. The CDR3 coding sequence is TGTGCCAGCAGCGTAGAGGGGGCAGGGGGCAGCGGCTACACCTTC. It codes for CASSVEGAGGSGYTF.

In its sample, this clonotype was seen a few times. This chain joins TRBV29-1 and TRBJ2-1, with D possibly being TRBD1 or TRBD2 (6 bases each). Germline V gene sequence: CDR1 SQVTM, CDR2 ANQGSEA. There are 13 residues in the CDR3. The germline V and J ends were trimmed by 6 bases and 0 bases, with 9 bases remaining between them. CDR3 nucleotides: TGCAGCGTATGGGGGGCCTCCTACAATGAGCAGTTCTTC. Its protein is CSVWGASYNEQFF.

This clonotype came up many times. The chain recombines TRBV7-8 with TRBJ2-7; 12 bases map to TRBD2. Germline V gene sequence: CDR1 SGHVS, CDR2 FQNEAQ. V lost 5 bases to trimming and J lost 7 bases; unmatched junction nucleotides: 15. There are 17 residues in the CDR3. CDR3 DNA sequence: TGTGCCAGCAGCCCGTGGGGACTAGCGGGCTTCTACGGAGAGCAGTACTTC. It yields the protein CASSPWGLAGFYGEQYF.

The table lists this clonotype with a few counts. V and J are TRBV3-1 and TRBJ2-5; 8 bases align to TRBD2. V was clipped by 0 bases and J by 4 bases; unmatched bases: 1. This CDR3 contains 14 residues. Germline V gene sequence: CDR1 LGHDT, CDR2 YNNKEL (reference sequence). This CDR3 reads CASSQEAGVETQYF. The CDR3 region has the DNA TGTGCCAGCAGCCAAGAAGCGGGAGTAGAGACCCAGTACTTC.

This clonotype has only a few counts. The rearrangement uses TRBV11-2 and TRBJ2-5; D unclear. CDR3 length: 17 amino acids. The V gene's germline CDR1 is SGHAT and CDR2 FQNNGV. V dropped 5 bases and J dropped 0 bases, with 19 bases sitting between them. This CDR3 is CASSIHPGMGYQETQYF. The DNA of the CDR3 is TGTGCCAGCAGCATTCATCCGGGTATGGGGTACCAAGAGACCCAGTACTTC.

This clonotype was recorded many times. This chain uses TRBV7-9 with TRBJ2-3; 8 nucleotides agree with TRBD2. The germline CDR1 and CDR2 sequences are SEHNR and FQNEAQ (reference sequence). This CDR3 is 19 amino acids long. V trimming: 5 bases; J trimming: 2 bases; junction bases outside the gene matches: 18. CDR3 sequence: CASSTPTSAHPGFTDTQYF. The CDR3 nucleotides are TGTGCCAGCAGCACTCCGACTAGCGCCCACCCTGGATTCACAGATACGCAGTATTTT.

This clonotype occurred a few times. The gene calls are TRBV2 and TRBJ2-7, with D perhaps TRBD1 or TRBD2 (5 bases each). Trimming took off 6 bases at V and 5 bases at J, with 8 bases between the two ends. CDR1 is SNHLY, CDR2 FYNNEI, per germline. The CDR3 has 11 amino acids. CDR3 DNA sequence: TGTGCCAGCAGGAGGGGCGACGAGCAGTACTTC. Its translation: CASRRGDEQYF. Full variable domain (rest looked up from reference TRBV2 and TRBJ2-7): EPEVTQTPSHQVTQMGQEVILRCVPISNHLYFYWYRQILGQKVEFLVSFYNNEISEKSEIFDDQFSVERPDGSNFTLKIRSTKLEDSAMYFCASRRGDEQYFGPGTRLTVT.

This clonotype was counted at least ten times. V is TRBV4-1 and J is TRBJ2-1, with TRBD2 identical over 11 bases. The length of the CDR3 is 16 residues. The trim removed 4 bases at V and 7 bases at J, leaving 9 bases unmatched. Germline V CDR1 and CDR2: MGHRA, YSYEKL. CDR3 sequence: CASSPRLAGMGNEQFF. The CDR3 DNA is TGCGCCAGCAGCCCCCGACTAGCGGGAATGGGGAATGAGCAGTTCTTC.

The V gene is TRBV11-3, the J gene TRBJ2-7, with D uncertain. The CDR3 loop spans 14 amino acids. CDR1 and CDR2 (germline): SGHNT, YENEEA. The ends were cut back, 5 bases at V and 3 bases at J, with 14 bases in the middle. The CDR3 reads CASSPSHDLYEQYF. As DNA, the CDR3 is TGTGCCAGCAGCCCCTCCCACGATCTCTACGAGCAGTACTTC.